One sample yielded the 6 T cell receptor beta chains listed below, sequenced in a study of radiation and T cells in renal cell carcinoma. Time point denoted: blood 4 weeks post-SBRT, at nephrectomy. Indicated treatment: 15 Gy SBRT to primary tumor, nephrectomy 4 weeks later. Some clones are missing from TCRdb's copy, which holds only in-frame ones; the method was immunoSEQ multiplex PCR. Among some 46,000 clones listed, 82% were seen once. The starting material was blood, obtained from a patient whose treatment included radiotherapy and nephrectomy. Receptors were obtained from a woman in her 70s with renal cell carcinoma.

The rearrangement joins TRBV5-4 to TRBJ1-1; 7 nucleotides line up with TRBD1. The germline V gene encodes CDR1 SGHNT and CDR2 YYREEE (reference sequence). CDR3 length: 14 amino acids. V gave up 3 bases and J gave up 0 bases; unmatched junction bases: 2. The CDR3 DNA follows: TGTGCCAGCAGCTCGGGACAGATGAACACTGAAGCTTTCTTT. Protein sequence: CASSSGQMNTEAFF.

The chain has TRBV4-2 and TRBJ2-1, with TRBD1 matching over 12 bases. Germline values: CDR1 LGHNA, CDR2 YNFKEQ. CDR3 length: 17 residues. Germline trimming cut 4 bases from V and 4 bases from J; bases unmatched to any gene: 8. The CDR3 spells CASSPLRGQGAYNEQFF. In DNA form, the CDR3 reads TGTGCCAGCAGCCCCCTGAGGGGACAGGGGGCATACAATGAGCAGTTCTTC.

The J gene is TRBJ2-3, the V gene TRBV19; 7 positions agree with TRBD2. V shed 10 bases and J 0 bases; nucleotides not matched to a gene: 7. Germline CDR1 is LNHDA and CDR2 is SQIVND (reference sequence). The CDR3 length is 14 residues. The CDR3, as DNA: TGTGCCACCAACCGCGGGGGTAGCACAGATACGCAGTATTTT. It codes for CATNRGGSTDTQYF. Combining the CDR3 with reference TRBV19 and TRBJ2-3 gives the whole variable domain DGGITQSPKYLFRKEGQNVTLSCEQNLNHDAMYWYRQDPGQGLRLIYYSQIVNDFQKGDIAEGYSVSREKKESFPLTVTSAQKNPTAFYLCATNRGGSTDTQYFGPGTRLTVL.

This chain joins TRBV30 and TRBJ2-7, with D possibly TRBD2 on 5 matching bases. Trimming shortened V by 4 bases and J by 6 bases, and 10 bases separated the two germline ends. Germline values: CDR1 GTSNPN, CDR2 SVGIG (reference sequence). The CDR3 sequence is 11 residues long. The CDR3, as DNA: TGTGCCTGGACCAAAACTAGCGAGCAGTACTTC. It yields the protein CAWTKTSEQYF.

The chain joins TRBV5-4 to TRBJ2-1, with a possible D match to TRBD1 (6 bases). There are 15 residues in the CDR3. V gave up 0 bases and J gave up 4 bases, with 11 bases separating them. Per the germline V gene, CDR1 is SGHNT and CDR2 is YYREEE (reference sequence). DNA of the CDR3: TGTGCCAGCAGCTTGGCCACTAGGGGGTACAATGAGCAGTTCTTC. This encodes CASSLATRGYNEQFF.

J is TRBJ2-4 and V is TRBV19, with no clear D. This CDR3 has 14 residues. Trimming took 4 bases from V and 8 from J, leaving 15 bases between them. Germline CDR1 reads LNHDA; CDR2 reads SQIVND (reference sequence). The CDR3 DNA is TGTGCCAGTAGTAGGACCTCGGCCCCCGACATTCAGTACTTC. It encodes CASSRTSAPDIQYF.